This entry describes one T cell receptor beta chain. Its matching antigen is unknown. Generated by immunoSEQ multiplex PCR, the TCRdb table keeps only in-frame clones and is missing some. In the table there are 11,000 to 15,000 clones, 65% to 85% of which are singletons. These data are taken from a study of T cell repertoires in ileal Crohn's disease. CDR1 and CDR2 from the germline V gene are MNHEY and SVGAGI. J lost 6 bases, V lost 5 bases, and 3 bases had no gene match. CDR3 length: 14 residues. Study conclusions and caveats: Every patient over 26.8% clonality showed endoscopic recurrence. Compared with non-smokers, active smokers at surgery showed more clonal expansions. Mucosal expansions were suggested to be mainly CD8 T cells.

Patients were adults with ileal or ileocolonic Crohn's disease needing resection. This chain connects TRBV6-5 to TRBJ1-6, with TRBD1 matching 8 bases. The receptor was derived from an adult with Crohn's disease. The sequenced sample consisted of ileal tissue. Here the CDR3 reads CASSQGQGNSPLHF. CDR3 bases: TGTGCCAGCAGTCAAGGACAGGGTAATTCACCCCTCCACTTT.